This TCR beta chain was documented in a study of shared clonotypes between healthy human individuals. Findings of the study overall: Against clonotypes common to all four donors, non-shared ones had lower generation probabilities.

Selected positively for CCR7 and CD45RO-negative, naive CD8 cells excluded terminally differentiated effector memory CD45RA+ cells. Recent vaccinations or acute infections were absent in the healthy HIV-negative adult donors. Libraries were prepared by immunoSEQ multiplex PCR; TCRdb keeps only in-frame clonotypes and omits some of them. The repertoire consists of just over 2,000,000 clones, with over 85% occurring once and the leading ten covering roughly 1.1%. As to this clone: Antigen specificity is unknown.

Specimen: naive CD8+ T cells sorted from blood. The TCR originated in a man between 18 and 29 years old in good health.

The CDR3 loop reads CASSIPGQGDYEQYF. CDR3 bases: TGTGCCAGCAGCATACCGGGACAGGGCGATTACGAGCAGTACTTC. The V and J genes are TRBV6-1 and TRBJ2-7; 9 positions agree with TRBD1. J lost 4 bases, V lost 6 bases, and 10 bases had no gene match. Germline V gene sequence: CDR1 MNHNS, CDR2 SASEGT. The CDR3 is 15 residues long.